Below are 13 T cell receptor beta chains sequenced from a single sample in a study of cytomegalovirus exposure and HLA in healthy donors (dated by TCRdb to about 2017). Library preparation employed the immunoSEQ multiplex PCR assay. TCRdb's version of the immuneACCESS table is confined to in-frame rearrangements and falls short of the full clone set. An unresolved V gene accounts for under half of the shortfall where checked; the remainder is of unknown origin. This sample comprises 240,000 or so clones, roughly 86% of them detected only once. Roughly 1.2% of the sample is taken by the ten largest. The sequenced sample was PBMCs. The receptor set was obtained from a woman aged 30 to 39 in good health and CMV-seropositive.

This clone was detected many times. The gene calls are TRBV5-1 and TRBJ1-1; D unresolved. V dropped 2 bases and J dropped 4 bases, with 9 bases sitting between them. From germline, CDR1 is SGHRS and CDR2 YFSETQ. The length of the CDR3 is 13 residues. Written as DNA, the CDR3 is TGCGCCAGCAGCTTCCGGGATTCCACTGAAGCTTTCTTT. This sequence encodes CASSFRDSTEAFF. Drawing the rest from reference TRBV5-1 and TRBJ1-1, the complete variable domain is KAGVTQTPRYLIKTRGQQVTLSCSPISGHRSVSWYQQTPGQGLQFLFEYFSETQRNKGNFPGRFSGRQFSNSRSEMNVSTLELGDSALYLCASSFRDSTEAFFGQGTRLTVV.

This clone turned up a few times. V is TRBV6-1 and J is TRBJ1-5, with D unresolved. CDR1 and CDR2 (germline): MNHNS, SASEGT. Trimming pared 5 bases from V and 0 bases from J, leaving 8 bases between. This CDR3 has 14 amino acids. The CDR3 region is CASSQVYSNQPQHF. The CDR3 DNA reads TGTGCCAGCAGTCAGGTGTATAGCAATCAGCCCCAGCATTTT.

This rearrangement joins TRBV14 to TRBJ2-7; 7 nucleotides agree with TRBD1. J gave up 6 bases and V 1 base, and 12 bases lay outside the gene matches. The CDR3 covers 16 residues. CDR1 is SGHDN, CDR2 FVKESK, per germline. The CDR3 DNA reads TGTGCCAGCAGCCAAGGGTACCGGGACAGTGCTCGCGAGCAGTACTTC. Translated: CASSQGYRDSAREQYF.

This clone has a single count. The chain employs TRBV21-1 and TRBJ2-7; TRBD1, the table's D call, was not compared with the DNA. TRBV21-1 is a pseudogene locus. The CDR3 contains 10 residues. DNA of the CDR3: TGTGCCACCCGACACTACGAGCAGTACTTC. The encoded protein is CATRHYEQYF.

The chain is built from TRBV5-1 and TRBJ1-1; 9 nucleotides agree with TRBD1. The germline V gene encodes CDR1 SGHRS and CDR2 YFSETQ. The V and J ends lost 5 bases and 8 bases, in that order; junction bases with no gene match: 10. The CDR3 loop spans 14 amino acids. This CDR3 is CASSQQGAAVEAFF. DNA for the CDR3: TGCGCCAGCAGTCAACAGGGGGCCGCCGTCGAAGCTTTCTTT.

The chain recombines TRBV7-2 with TRBJ2-1, with unresolved D. The CDR3 contains 17 residues. Germline V gene sequence: CDR1 SGHTA, CDR2 FQGNSA. Trimming cost V 0 bases and J 2 bases, with 14 bases left between them. The CDR3 sequence: CASSLARVARAYNEQFF. DNA for the CDR3: TGTGCCAGCAGCTTAGCGAGAGTAGCCCGCGCCTACAATGAGCAGTTCTTC.

The chain uses TRBV6-1 and TRBJ2-7; 9 nucleotides line up with TRBD1. Germline CDR1 MNHNS, CDR2 SASEGT. This CDR3 is 16 amino acids long. Trimming cost V 3 bases and J 3 bases; bases outside gene matches: 9. In nucleotides, the CDR3 is TGTGCCAGCAGTGATTGGATGGGACAGGGTCTCTACGAGCAGTACTTC. Residues: CASSDWMGQGLYEQYF.

A single count supports this clone. The rearrangement uses TRBV27 and TRBJ2-5, with D maybe TRBD2 (5 bases). Trimming removed 6 bases from V and 1 base from J, with 18 bases in between. CDR1 is MNHEY, CDR2 SMNVEV, per germline (reference sequence). The CDR3 spans 16 residues. The DNA of the CDR3 is TGTGCCAGCAGCCTCACCTATGAGGGAAGCCAAGAGACCCAGTACTTC. This encodes CASSLTYEGSQETQYF.

This clone was counted between two and nine times. The chain employs TRBV30 and TRBJ1-1, with TRBD1 identical over 9 bases. The CDR3 loop spans 12 amino acids. Trimming took 1 base from V and 10 from J; bases not matched to a gene: 4. Germline CDR1 reads GTSNPN; CDR2 reads SVGIG (reference sequence). This chain's CDR3 is CAWSEGQGLAFF. In DNA form, the CDR3 reads TGTGCCTGGAGTGAGGGACAGGGATTAGCTTTCTTT.

This chain uses TRBV9 with TRBJ2-6; D might be TRBD2 (5 bases). This CDR3 is built from 15 residues. Trimming removed 6 bases at V and 3 bases at J, with 13 bases between. CDR1 and CDR2 from the germline V gene are SGDLS and YYNGEE. CDR3 sequence reads: CASTLTGLGANVLTF. The CDR3, as DNA: TGTGCCAGCACCCTGACTGGACTTGGGGCCAACGTCCTGACTTTC.

The gene calls are TRBV6-1 and TRBJ2-7; tentative D call: TRBD1 (6 bases). The CDR3 is made up of 14 amino acids. The germline V gene has CDR1 MNHNS and CDR2 SASEGT. Trimming left V 8 bases short and J 0 bases short, with 14 bases between. CDR3 nucleotide sequence: TGTGCCAGCGGACGACAGGACCTCTCCTACGAGCAGTACTTC. This sequence encodes CASGRQDLSYEQYF.

The chain joins TRBV19 to TRBJ1-1, with D maybe TRBD1 (6 bases). This CDR3 contains 14 residues. Looked up from germline, CDR1 is LNHDA and CDR2 is SQIVND (reference sequence). The V end was cut by 3 bases, the J end by 4 bases, with 12 bases between. The CDR3 loop reads CASSINGGLTEAFF. CDR3 in DNA: TGTGCCAGTAGTATTAATGGGGGCCTCACTGAAGCTTTCTTT.

This clone appeared a few times. This rearrangement joins TRBV29-1 to TRBJ1-2; D perhaps matches TRBD1 (5 bases). In germline, CDR1 is SQVTM, CDR2 ANQGSEA. The CDR3 is 12 amino acids. V was clipped by 6 bases and J by 8 bases, with 16 bases between them. The CDR3 region has the DNA TGCAGCGTCTTAACAGGTTCCAGCGGCTACACCTTC. The encoded protein is CSVLTGSSGYTF.